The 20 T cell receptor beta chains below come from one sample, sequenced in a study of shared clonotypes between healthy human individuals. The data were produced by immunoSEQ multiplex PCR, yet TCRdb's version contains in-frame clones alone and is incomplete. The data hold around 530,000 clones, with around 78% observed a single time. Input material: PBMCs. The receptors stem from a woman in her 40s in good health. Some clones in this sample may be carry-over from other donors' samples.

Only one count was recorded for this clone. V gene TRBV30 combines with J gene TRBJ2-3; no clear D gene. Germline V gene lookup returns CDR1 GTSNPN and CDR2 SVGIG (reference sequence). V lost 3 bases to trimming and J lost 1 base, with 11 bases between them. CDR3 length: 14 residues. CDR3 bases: TGTGCCTGGAGCCCCACGGCAGGCACAGATACGCAGTATTTT. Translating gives CAWSPTAGTDTQYF.

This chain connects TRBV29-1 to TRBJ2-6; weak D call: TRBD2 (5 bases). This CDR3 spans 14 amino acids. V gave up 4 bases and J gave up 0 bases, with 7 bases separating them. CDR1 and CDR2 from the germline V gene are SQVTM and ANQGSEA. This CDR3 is CSVAGISGANVLTF. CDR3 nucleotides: TGCAGCGTTGCCGGGATCTCTGGGGCCAACGTCCTGACTTTC.

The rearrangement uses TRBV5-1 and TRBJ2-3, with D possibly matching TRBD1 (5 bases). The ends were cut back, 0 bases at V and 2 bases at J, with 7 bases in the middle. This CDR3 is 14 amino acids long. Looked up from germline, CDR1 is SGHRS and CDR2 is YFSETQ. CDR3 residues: CASSLEGDTDTQYF. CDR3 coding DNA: TGCGCCAGCAGCTTGGAAGGGGACACAGATACGCAGTATTTT.

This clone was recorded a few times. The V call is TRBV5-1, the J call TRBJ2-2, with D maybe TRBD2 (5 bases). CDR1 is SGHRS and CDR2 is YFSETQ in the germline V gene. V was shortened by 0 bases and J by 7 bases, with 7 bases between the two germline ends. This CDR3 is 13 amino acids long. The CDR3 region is CASSLAGFGELFF. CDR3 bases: TGCGCCAGCAGCTTGGCGGGATTCGGGGAGCTGTTTTTT.

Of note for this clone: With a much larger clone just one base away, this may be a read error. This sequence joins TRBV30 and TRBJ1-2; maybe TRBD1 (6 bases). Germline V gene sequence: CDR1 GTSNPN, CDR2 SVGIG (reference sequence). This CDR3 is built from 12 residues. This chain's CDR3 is CARRRGLYGYTF. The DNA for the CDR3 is TGTGCCCGGAGGAGGGGGTTATATGGCTACACCTTC.

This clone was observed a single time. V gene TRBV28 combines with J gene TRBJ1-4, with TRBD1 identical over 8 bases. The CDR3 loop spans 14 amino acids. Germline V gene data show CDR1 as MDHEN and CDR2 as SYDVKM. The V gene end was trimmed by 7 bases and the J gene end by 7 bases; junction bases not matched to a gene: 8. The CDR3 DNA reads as TGTGCCAGCACCCGACAGGGGTGGGCTGAAAAACTGTTTTTT. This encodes CASTRQGWAEKLFF.

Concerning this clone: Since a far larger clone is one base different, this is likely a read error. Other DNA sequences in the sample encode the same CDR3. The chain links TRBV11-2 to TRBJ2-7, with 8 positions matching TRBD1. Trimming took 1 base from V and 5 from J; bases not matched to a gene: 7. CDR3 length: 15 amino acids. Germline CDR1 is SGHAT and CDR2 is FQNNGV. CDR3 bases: TGTGCCAGCAGCTTAGGACAGGGGCCACGGCACGAGCAGTACTTC. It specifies CASSLGQGPRHEQYF. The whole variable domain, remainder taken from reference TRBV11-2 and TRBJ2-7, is EAGVAQSPRYKIIEKRQSVAFWCNPISGHATLYWYQQILGQGPKLLIQFQNNGVVDDSQLPKDRFSAERLKGVDSTLKIQPAKLEDSAVYLCASSLGQGPRHEQYFGPGTRLTVT.

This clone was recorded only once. Here the CDR3 reads CASSLQGQETQYF. The CDR3 region has the DNA TGTGCCAGCAGCTTACAGGGCCAAGAGACCCAGTACTTC. The rearrangement uses TRBV7-6 and TRBJ2-5; tentative D call: TRBD1 (5 bases). Germline V lookup: CDR1 SGHVS, CDR2 FNYEAQ. The CDR3 loop spans 13 amino acids. The ends were cut back, 2 bases at V and 1 base at J, with 5 bases in the middle. Full variable domain (missing parts from reference TRBV7-6 and TRBJ2-5): GAGVSQSPRYKVTKRGQDVALRCDPISGHVSLYWYRQALGQGPEFLTYFNYEAQQDKSGLPNDRFSAERPEGSISTLTIQRTEQRDSAMYRCASSLQGQETQYFGPGTRLLVL.

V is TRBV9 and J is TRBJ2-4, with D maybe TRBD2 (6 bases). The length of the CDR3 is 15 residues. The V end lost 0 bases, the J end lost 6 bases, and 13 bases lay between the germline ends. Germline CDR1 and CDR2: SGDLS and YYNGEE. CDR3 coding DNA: TGTGCCAGCAGCGTAGATCTTAGCGGTGGAAACATTCAGTACTTC. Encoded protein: CASSVDLSGGNIQYF.

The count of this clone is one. CDR3 amino acids: CASTSRGPQHF. As DNA, the CDR3 is TGTGCCAGCACCTCTCGGGGGCCCCAGCATTTT. This sequence joins TRBV5-8 and TRBJ1-5; D is uncertain. CDR1 is SGHTS, CDR2 YDEGEE, per germline. The CDR3 covers 11 residues. Trimming stripped 6 bases from V and 9 bases from J, with 10 bases between.

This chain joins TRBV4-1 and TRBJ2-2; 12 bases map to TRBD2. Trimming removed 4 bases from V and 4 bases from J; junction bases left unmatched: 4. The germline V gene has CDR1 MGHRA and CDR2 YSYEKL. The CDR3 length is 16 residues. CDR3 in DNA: TGCGCCAGCAGCCTCCGACTAGCGGGAGCCACCGGGGAGCTGTTTTTT. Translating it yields CASSLRLAGATGELFF.

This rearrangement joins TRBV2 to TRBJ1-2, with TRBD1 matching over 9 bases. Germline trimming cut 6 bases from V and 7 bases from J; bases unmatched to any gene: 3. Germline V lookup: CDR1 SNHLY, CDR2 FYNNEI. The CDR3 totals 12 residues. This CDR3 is CASRQGAGGYTF. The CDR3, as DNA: TGTGCCAGCAGACAGGGGGCGGGTGGCTACACCTTC.

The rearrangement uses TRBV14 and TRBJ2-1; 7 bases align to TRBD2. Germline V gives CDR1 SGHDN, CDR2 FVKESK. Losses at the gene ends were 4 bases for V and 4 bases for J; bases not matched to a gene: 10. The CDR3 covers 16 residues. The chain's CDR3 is CASSPEQAGPYNEQFF. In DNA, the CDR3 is TGTGCCAGCAGCCCAGAGCAAGCGGGACCTTACAATGAGCAGTTCTTC.

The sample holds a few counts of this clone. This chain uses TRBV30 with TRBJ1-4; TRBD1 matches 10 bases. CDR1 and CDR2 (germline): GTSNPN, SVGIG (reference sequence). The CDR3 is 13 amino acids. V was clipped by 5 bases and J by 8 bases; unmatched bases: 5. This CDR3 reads CAWGDRGREKLFF. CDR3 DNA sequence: TGTGCCTGGGGGGACAGGGGCAGGGAAAAACTGTTTTTT.

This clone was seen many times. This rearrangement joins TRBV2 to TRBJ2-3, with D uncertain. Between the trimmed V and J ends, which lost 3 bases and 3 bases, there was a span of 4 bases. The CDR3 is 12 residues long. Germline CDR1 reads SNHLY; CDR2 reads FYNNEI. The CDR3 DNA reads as TGTGCCAGCAGTGACAGAACAGATACGCAGTATTTT. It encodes CASSDRTDTQYF. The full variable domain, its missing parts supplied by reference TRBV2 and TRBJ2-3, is EPEVTQTPSHQVTQMGQEVILRCVPISNHLYFYWYRQILGQKVEFLVSFYNNEISEKSEIFDDQFSVERPDGSNFTLKIRSTKLEDSAMYFCASSDRTDTQYFGPGTRLTVL.

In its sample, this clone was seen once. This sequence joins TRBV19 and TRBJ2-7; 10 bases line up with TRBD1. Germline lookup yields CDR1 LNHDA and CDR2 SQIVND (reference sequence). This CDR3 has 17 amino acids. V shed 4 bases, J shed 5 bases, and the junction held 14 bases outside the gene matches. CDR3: CASSSGTGAARLDEQYF. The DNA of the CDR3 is TGTGCCAGTAGTAGCGGGACAGGGGCCGCGAGATTGGACGAGCAGTACTTC.

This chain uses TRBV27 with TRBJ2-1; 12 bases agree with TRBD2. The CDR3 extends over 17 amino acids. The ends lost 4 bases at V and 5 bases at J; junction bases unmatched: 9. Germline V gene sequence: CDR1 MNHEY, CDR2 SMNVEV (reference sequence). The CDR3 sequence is CASSSPHSSGRDNEQFF. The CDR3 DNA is TGTGCCAGCAGTTCGCCCCACTCTAGCGGGAGGGACAATGAGCAGTTCTTC.

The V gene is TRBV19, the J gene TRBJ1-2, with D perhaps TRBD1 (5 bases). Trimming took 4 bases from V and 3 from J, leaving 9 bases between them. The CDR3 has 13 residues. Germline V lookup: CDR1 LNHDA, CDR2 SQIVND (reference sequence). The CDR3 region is CASSNRDYYGYTF. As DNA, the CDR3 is TGTGCCAGTAGTAACCGGGACTACTATGGCTACACCTTC. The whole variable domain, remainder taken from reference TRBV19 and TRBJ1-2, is DGGITQSPKYLFRKEGQNVTLSCEQNLNHDAMYWYRQDPGQGLRLIYYSQIVNDFQKGDIAEGYSVSREKKESFPLTVTSAQKNPTAFYLCASSNRDYYGYTFGSGTRLTVV.

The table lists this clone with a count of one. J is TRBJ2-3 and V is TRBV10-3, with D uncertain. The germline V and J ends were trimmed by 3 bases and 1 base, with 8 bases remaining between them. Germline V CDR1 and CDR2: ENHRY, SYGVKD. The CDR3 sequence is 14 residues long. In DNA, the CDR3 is TGTGCCATCAGTGATTCTCAAGGCACAGATACGCAGTATTTT. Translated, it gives CAISDSQGTDTQYF.

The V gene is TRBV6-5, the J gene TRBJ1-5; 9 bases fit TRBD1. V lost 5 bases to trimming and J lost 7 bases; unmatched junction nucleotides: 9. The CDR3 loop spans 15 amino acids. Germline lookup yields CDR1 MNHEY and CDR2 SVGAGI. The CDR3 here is CASSTHRGQRQPQHF. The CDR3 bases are TGTGCCAGCAGTACACACAGGGGGCAGAGGCAGCCCCAGCATTTT.